The 6 T cell receptor beta chains given below trace back to one sample, sequenced in a study of T cell repertoires in cytomegalovirus infection. These receptors' antigens are unknown. TCRdb fed the reads into MiXCR, producing one record per CDR3 protein. The top ten clones hold 59% of a sample with around 200,000 distinct CDR3 sequences, around two fifths of them seen once. The sample in question was CD8+ T cells from cultured PBMCs, obtained from culture after CMV antigen stimulation. These TCRs come from a human donor in good health (CMV status not recorded). Some clones in this sample may be carry-over from other donors' samples.

This clonotype came up many times. This chain connects TRBV7-9 to TRBJ2-1; unclear D gene. This CDR3 contains 12 residues. The germline V and J ends were trimmed by 0 bases and 7 bases, with 4 bases remaining between them. Germline CDR1 reads SEHNR; CDR2 reads FQNEAQ (reference sequence). The CDR3 region is CASSLARNEQFF. The CDR3 DNA sequence: TGTGCCAGCAGCTTAGCGAGGAATGAGCAGTTCTTC.

The chain joins TRBV20-1 to TRBJ1-1; D perhaps matches TRBD1 (5 bases). The CDR3 is 13 amino acids. V gave up 3 bases and J gave up 0 bases, with 8 bases separating them. Germline V gene sequence: CDR1 DFQATT, CDR2 SNEGSKA (reference sequence). The CDR3 reads CSARDTMNTEAFF. CDR3 nucleotides: TGCAGTGCTAGGGACACCATGAACACTGAAGCTTTCTTT.

The chain uses TRBV2 and TRBJ1-3; weak D call: TRBD1 (5 bases). This CDR3 contains 18 residues. The V gene's germline CDR1 is SNHLY and CDR2 FYNNEI. Trimming left V 6 bases short and J 3 bases short, with 24 bases between. CDR3: CASRVRGRRGPVGNTIYF. CDR3 coding DNA: TGTGCCAGCAGAGTTCGGGGACGGAGGGGTCCGGTTGGAAACACCATATATTTT. Full variable domain (rest looked up from reference TRBV2 and TRBJ1-3): EPEVTQTPSHQVTQMGQEVILRCVPISNHLYFYWYRQILGQKVEFLVSFYNNEISEKSEIFDDQFSVERPDGSNFTLKIRSTKLEDSAMYFCASRVRGRRGPVGNTIYFGEGSWLTVV.

The chain has TRBV24-1 and TRBJ2-5; 8 nucleotides align to TRBD1. The CDR3 totals 18 residues. V was clipped by 2 bases and J by 0 bases; unmatched bases: 10. The germline gives CDR1 KGHDR, CDR2 SFDVKD. CDR3 DNA sequence: TGTGCCACCAGTGATTCGAGGAGACCGACAGGGGACCAAGAGACCCAGTACTTC. Residues: CATSDSRRPTGDQETQYF.

As for this clonotype: Its ends do not fully match the called genes, so a read error is possible. The J gene is TRBJ2-3, the V gene TRBV6-2 or TRBV6-3; D is possibly TRBD1 (6 bases). The CDR3 runs to 13 residues. Per germline, CDR1 MNHEY and CDR2 SVGEGT. This CDR3 reads CASRADSTDTQYF. The CDR3 coding sequence is TGTGCCAGCAGAGCGGACAGCACGGATACGCAGTATTTT.

The CDR3 nucleotides read TGTGCCAGCAGTTTAGAACTAGCGGGGGCCAATGAGCAGTTCTTC. As protein: CASSLELAGANEQFF. The J gene is TRBJ2-1, the V gene TRBV12-3 or TRBV12-4; 11 positions match TRBD2. The CDR3 totals 15 residues. The ends lost 1 base at V and 6 bases at J; junction bases unmatched: 2.